A selection of T cell receptor beta chains follows, all from one sample in a study of T cells after yellow fever vaccination. TCRdb re-called the 5' RACE reads through MiXCR, storing one row per CDR3 protein. The sample carries 500,000 to 650,000 distinct CDR3 sequences, roughly 12% recorded once. The sequences come from PBMCs, collected on the day of the yellow fever booster vaccination. These receptors came from a man aged 30-40 years who received the YFV17D yellow fever vaccine. Both conserved end residues are part of each CDR3. A D gene is named only where the DNA matches it firmly. Size tells how often a clone was seen (once, few, many) or the class of an expanded clone, and some rows leave it out.

v_call	cdr3_length	clone_size	d_call	j_call	cdr3_aa	cdr3_nt
TRBV12-5	15	few	NA	TRBJ1-2	CASYPSAGRRSGYTF	TGTGCTAGTTACCCCTCGGCGGGGCGTCGGTCTGGCTACACCTTC
TRBV5-1	17	few	TRBD2	TRBJ2-3	CASSLAPSGRYADTQYF	TGCGCCAGCAGCTTGGCCCCTAGCGGGAGGTATGCAGATACGCAGTATTTT
TRBV25-1	14	few	TRBD2	TRBJ2-7	CASSESSGGSEQYF	TGTGCCAGCAGTGAGTCTAGCGGGGGGTCCGAGCAGTACTTC
TRBV20-1	14	few	NA	TRBJ2-5	CSAITTGRQETQYF	TGCAGTGCTATTACGACAGGGAGGCAAGAGACCCAGTACTTC
TRBV28	15	NA	NA	TRBJ2-1	CASRTQNRTYNEQFF	TGTGCCAGCAGGACGCAGAACAGGACCTACAATGAGCAGTTCTTC
TRBV7-2	14	NA	TRBD1	TRBJ2-7	CASSYRDSAYEQYF	TGTGCCAGCAGCTACCGGGACAGTGCCTACGAGCAGTACTTC
TRBV24-1	15	few	NA	TRBJ2-7	CATEDSSGPRVEQYF	TGTGCCACCGAGGATTCCAGCGGACCCAGAGTTGAGCAGTACTTC
TRBV5-4	15	NA	TRBD1	TRBJ1-1	CASSPPDRVNTEAFF	TGTGCCAGCAGCCCCCCAGACAGGGTAAACACTGAAGCTTTCTTT
TRBV10-2	14	few	NA	TRBJ1-1	CASVGGAGRPEAFF	TGCGCCAGTGTGGGGGGGGCAGGGAGACCTGAAGCTTTCTTT
TRBV7-2	15	few	TRBD2	TRBJ2-7	CASSHSLRGSGEQYF	TGTGCCAGCAGCCATTCCCTCCGCGGGAGTGGCGAGCAGTACTTC
TRBV10-3	13	NA	NA	TRBJ2-7	CAISEYKAYEQYF	TGTGCCATCAGTGAATACAAAGCCTACGAGCAGTACTTC